The TCR beta chain under discussion was sequenced for a study of response to subunit inactivated influenza vaccine. Findings and limits, study-wide: Authors suggested few new T cells are recruited by each seasonal influenza vaccination.

This clonotype has a handful of counts. What it binds is not known. MiXCR, applied by TCRdb to the RT-PCR reads, yields one record per CDR3 protein. This table holds about 620,000 distinct CDR3 sequences, around 11% found once. This sample was shared with a second study, whose subject was T cells expressing NK-cell markers. That study adds: Libraries used 5'RACE template switching adding universal primer site and UMIs.

The sequence derives from a man aged 45-65 years who received an inactivated influenza vaccine. Sequenced material: PBMCs from blood, taken on the day of vaccination.

The CDR3 nucleotides are TGTGCCAGCAGCCCCAGGGATTTTTCCTACGAGCAGTACTTC. Translation: CASSPRDFSYEQYF. V is TRBV12-3 or TRBV12-4 and J is TRBJ2-7, with D possibly TRBD1 on 5 matching bases. This CDR3 comprises 14 residues. V was pared by 6 bases and J by 1 base, with 13 bases between.